The entry below gives a single T cell receptor beta chain sequence along with its context. What it binds is unknown. The data were obtained in a study of T-cell reconstitution after alpha-beta-depleted transplantation in children. This sample's TCRbeta library carried unique molecular identifier barcodes. TCRdb re-derived calls from the PCR reads in MiXCR, one entry per CDR3 protein. The repertoire includes hundreds of thousands of distinct CDR3 sequences, about an eighth of them detected once, and around 2.2% sits in the top ten. Per the germline V gene, CDR1 is DFQATT and CDR2 is SNEGSKA (reference sequence). V shed 4 bases and J 6 bases; nucleotides not matched to a gene: 8. This CDR3 has 14 amino acids. The study's findings and limits: The origin of high day-60 TCRbeta diversity in some patients lay in surviving recipient T cells and thymic progenitors. Reportedly, alpha-beta T cells present about two months post-transplant originated from several hundred expanded clones of graft origin. At the one-year point after transplant, T-cell counts and TCRbeta diversity were found to come mostly from T cells that had been newly produced.

Sequencing was performed on PBMCs, mostly from graft donor cells, taken 360 days after TCRalphabeta/CD19-depleted stem cell transplant. The origin of this receptor is a male patient under 18 who had a stem cell transplant for acute myeloid leukemia, so the T cells may come from the graft donor. The genes are TRBV20-1 and TRBJ2-7; 11 bases line up with TRBD2. The CDR3: CSATLTSGIGEQYF. DNA for the CDR3: TGCAGTGCTACCCTGACTAGCGGGATAGGCGAGCAGTACTTC.